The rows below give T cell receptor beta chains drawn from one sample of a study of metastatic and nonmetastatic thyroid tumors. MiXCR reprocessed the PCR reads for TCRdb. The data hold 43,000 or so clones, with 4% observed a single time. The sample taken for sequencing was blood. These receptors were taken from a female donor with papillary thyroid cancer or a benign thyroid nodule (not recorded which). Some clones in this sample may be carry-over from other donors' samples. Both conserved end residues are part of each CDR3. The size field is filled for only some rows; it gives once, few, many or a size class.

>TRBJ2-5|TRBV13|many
CASSAGQNQETQYF
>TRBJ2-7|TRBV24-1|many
CATSDSTGTSGRTYEQYF
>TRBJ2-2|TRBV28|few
CASSLYILAGGDTGELFF
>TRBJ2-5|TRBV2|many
CASTSSGETQYF
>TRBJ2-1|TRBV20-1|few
CSAPSYNEQFF
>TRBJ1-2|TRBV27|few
CASSLRQGGGYTF
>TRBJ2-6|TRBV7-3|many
CASSLGRAGANVLTF
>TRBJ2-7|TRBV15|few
CATKGDRGAYEQYF
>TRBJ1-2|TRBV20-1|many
CSARASNNYGYTF
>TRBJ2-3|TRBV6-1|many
CASSRRNPGTTRTDTQYF
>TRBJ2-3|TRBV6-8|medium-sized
CASGRRGLLDTQYF
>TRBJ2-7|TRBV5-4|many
CASSLTYEQYF
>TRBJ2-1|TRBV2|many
CASSRGRSSYNEQFF
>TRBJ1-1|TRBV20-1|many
CSATGGRDTEAFF
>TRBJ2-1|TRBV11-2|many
CASNRQGPEHEQFF
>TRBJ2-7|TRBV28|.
CASSLPTGLVGYEQYF
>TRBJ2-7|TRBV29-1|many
CSAFGLAGGYEQYF
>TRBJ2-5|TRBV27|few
CVSSLDTKETQYF
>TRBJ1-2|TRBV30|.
CAWSPGGRVYGYTF
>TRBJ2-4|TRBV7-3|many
CASSLGVAGNIQYF
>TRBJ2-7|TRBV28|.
CASSSPSGGFYEQYF
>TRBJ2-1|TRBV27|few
CESSLIGTSSYNEQFF
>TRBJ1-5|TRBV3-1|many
CASSHSHEDRGGQPQHF
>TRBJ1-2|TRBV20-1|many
CSARDRTGSAGYTF
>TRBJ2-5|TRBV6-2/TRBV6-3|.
CASSYGPWNSHTGTQYF
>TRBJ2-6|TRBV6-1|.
CASSEWAGVGLWANVLTF
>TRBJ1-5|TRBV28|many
CASSLWVGTQPQHF
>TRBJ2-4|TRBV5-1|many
CASSTRLAGGPGNIQYF
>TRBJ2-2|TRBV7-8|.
CASSLTGSVAGELFF
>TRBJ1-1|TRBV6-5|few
CASSYMDITGNTEAFF
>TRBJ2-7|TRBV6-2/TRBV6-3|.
CASSYSFGSYEQYF
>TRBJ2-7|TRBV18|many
CASSPYNSGAREQYF
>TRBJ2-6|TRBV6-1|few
CASSEGISGTNVLTF
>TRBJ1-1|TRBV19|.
CASSGPRRQATTEAFF
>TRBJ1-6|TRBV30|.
CAWRATVSPLHF
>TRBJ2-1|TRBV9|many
CASSGTSGIGGQFF
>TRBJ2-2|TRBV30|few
CAWTPDSAGELFF
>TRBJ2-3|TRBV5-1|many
CASSLFPQGLRTDTQYF
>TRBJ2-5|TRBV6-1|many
CASSYGNHALQETQYF
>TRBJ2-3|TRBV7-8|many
CASSLVSGADTQYF
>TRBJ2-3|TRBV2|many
CASGRDRIDF
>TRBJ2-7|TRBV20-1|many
CSARGGRWYEQYF
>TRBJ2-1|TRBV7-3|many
CASSLVPGEGDEQFF
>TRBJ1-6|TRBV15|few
CATSRDGVGGMNSPLHF
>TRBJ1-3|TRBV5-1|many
CASSLAEQGAGNTIYF
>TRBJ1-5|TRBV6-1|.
CASSSGTNQPQHF
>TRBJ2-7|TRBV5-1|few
CASSLESGQTYDQYF
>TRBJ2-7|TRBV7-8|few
CASSLLAGSYEQYF
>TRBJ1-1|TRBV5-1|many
CASSLGYVNEAFF
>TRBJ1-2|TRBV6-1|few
CASRATGGYTF
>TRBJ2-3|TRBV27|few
CASSSRVDTQYF